The sequence of this TCR beta chain was determined in a study of control samples from healthy donors and cancer patients. The CDR3 spans 13 residues. Germline CDR1 and CDR2: SGHDN and FVKESK. Concerning this clone: Germline and junction disagree at one end, which may indicate a read error.

Sequencing used immunoSEQ multiplex PCR; TCRdb keeps in-frame clones, though not all of them. The table includes roughly 100,000 clones, around 90% detected once. The sample taken for sequencing was blood. The V and J genes are TRBV14 and TRBJ1-3; possible D gene TRBD1, 5 bases. The clonotype originates from a man aged 25 to 40 in good health. CDR3 in amino acids: CASSQDRAGTRDF. DNA for the CDR3: TGTGCCAGCAGCCAAGATCGGGCAGGGACCCGGGATTTT. The entire variable domain, with the rest obtained from reference TRBV14 and TRBJ1-3, is as follows: EAGVTQFPSHSVIEKGQTVTLRCDPISGHDNLYWYRRVMGKEIKFLLHFVKESKQDESGMPNNRFLAERTGGTYSTLKVQPAELEDSGVYFCASSQDRAGTRDFGEGSWLTVV.